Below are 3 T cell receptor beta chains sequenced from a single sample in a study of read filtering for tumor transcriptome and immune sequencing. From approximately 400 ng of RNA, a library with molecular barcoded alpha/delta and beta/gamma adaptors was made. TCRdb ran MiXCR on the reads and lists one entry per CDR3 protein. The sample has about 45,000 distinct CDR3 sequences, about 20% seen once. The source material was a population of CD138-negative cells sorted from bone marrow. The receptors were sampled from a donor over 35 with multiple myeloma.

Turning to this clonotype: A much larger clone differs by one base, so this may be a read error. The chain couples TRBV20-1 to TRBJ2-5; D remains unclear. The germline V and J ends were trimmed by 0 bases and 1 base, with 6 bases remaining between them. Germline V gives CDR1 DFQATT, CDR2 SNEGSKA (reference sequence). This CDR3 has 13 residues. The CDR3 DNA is TGCAGTGCTAGAGACTCGCCCCAAGAGACCCAGTACTTC. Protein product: CSARDSPQETQYF.

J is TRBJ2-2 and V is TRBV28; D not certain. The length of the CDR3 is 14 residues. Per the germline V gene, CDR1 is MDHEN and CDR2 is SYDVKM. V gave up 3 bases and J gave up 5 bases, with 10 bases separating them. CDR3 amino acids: CASSFWKQTGELFF. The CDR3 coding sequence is TGTGCCAGCAGTTTCTGGAAACAGACCGGGGAGCTGTTTTTT.

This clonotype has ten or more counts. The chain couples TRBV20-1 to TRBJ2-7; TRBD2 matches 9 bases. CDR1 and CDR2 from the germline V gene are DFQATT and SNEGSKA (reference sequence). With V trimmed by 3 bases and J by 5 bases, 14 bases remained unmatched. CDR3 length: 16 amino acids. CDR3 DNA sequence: TGCAGTGCTAGGGACCACCCCCGCGGGAGGGCCCACGAGCAGTACTTC. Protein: CSARDHPRGRAHEQYF.